One sample yielded the 30 T cell receptor beta chains listed below, sequenced in a study of blood T cell repertoires in COVID-19. Profiled with immunoSEQ multiplex PCR; TCRdb holds only in-frame clones, not every one. The sample lists about 72,000 clones; around 84% were seen once. Sequencing was carried out using peripheral blood. Receptors originate from a man between 65 and 85 years old with active or convalescent COVID-19.

The V call is TRBV27, the J call TRBJ2-6; D is possibly TRBD1 (5 bases). V lost 4 bases and J 2 bases, leaving 9 bases between the germline ends. The CDR3 spans 15 residues. Germline CDR1 and CDR2: MNHEY and SMNVEV (reference sequence). The CDR3 is CASSSLGAGANVLTF. As DNA, the CDR3 is TGTGCCAGCAGTTCCTTAGGGGCTGGGGCCAACGTCCTGACTTTC. Using reference TRBV27 and TRBJ2-6 for the parts outside the CDR3, the full variable domain is EAQVTQNPRYLITVTGKKLTVTCSQNMNHEYMSWYRQDPGLGLRQIYYSMNVEVTDKGDVPEGYKVSRKEKRNFPLILESPSPNQTSLYFCASSSLGAGANVLTFGAGSRLTVL.

This chain uses TRBV9 with TRBJ2-1, with TRBD2 identical over 7 bases. The CDR3 consists of 15 residues. V was clipped by 2 bases and J by 2 bases; unmatched bases: 4. Germline values: CDR1 SGDLS, CDR2 YYNGEE. This CDR3 is CASSVGSGPYNEQFF. The CDR3 DNA follows: TGTGCCAGCAGCGTCGGTAGCGGGCCCTACAATGAGCAGTTCTTC.

This clone was recorded once. The rearrangement joins TRBV5-4 to TRBJ2-3; D is undetermined. The germline V and J ends were trimmed by 2 bases and 2 bases, with 9 bases remaining between them. This CDR3 comprises 14 residues. Germline loops: CDR1 SGHNT, CDR2 YYREEE (reference sequence). In DNA form, the CDR3 reads TGTGCCAGCAGCTTCGCGACTTTCACAGATACGCAGTATTTT. Protein product: CASSFATFTDTQYF. The entire variable domain, with the rest obtained from reference TRBV5-4 and TRBJ2-3, is as follows: ETGVTQSPTHLIKTRGQQVTLRCSSQSGHNTVSWYQQALGQGPQFIFQYYREEENGRGNFPPRFSGLQFPNYSSELNVNALELDDSALYLCASSFATFTDTQYFGPGTRLTVL.

This chain links TRBV15 with TRBJ2-7, with a possible D match to TRBD2 (6 bases). The CDR3 has 15 residues. V dropped 1 base and J dropped 0 bases, with 10 bases sitting between them. Germline lookup yields CDR1 LNHNV and CDR2 YYDKDF (reference sequence). The DNA of the CDR3 is TGTGCCACCAGCAGAGTTCGGGGGTCCTCCTACGAGCAGTACTTC. This translates into CATSRVRGSSYEQYF.

CDR3: CASSLGGGEDQETQYF. The DNA of the CDR3 is TGTGCCAGCAGCCTAGGGGGAGGGGAAGACCAAGAGACCCAGTACTTC. The rearrangement joins TRBV28 to TRBJ2-5, with TRBD2 as a possible D gene (7 bases). The CDR3 spans 16 residues. Trimming took off 6 bases at V and 0 bases at J, with 17 bases between the two ends. Per germline, CDR1 MDHEN and CDR2 SYDVKM.

The chain joins TRBV3-1 (or the pseudogene TRBV3-2) to TRBJ1-6; D is undetermined. V was shortened by 8 bases and J by 10 bases, with 18 bases between the two germline ends. The CDR3 is 14 residues long. Per germline, CDR1 LGHDT and CDR2 YNNKEL (reference sequence). In DNA, the CDR3 is TGTGCCAGCCGTCTATCGGGGTCGGGATCACCCCTCCACTTT. This gives the protein CASRLSGSGSPLHF.

The J gene is TRBJ2-7, the V gene TRBV15; tentative D call: TRBD2 (6 bases). CDR1 and CDR2 from the germline V gene are LNHNV and YYDKDF (reference sequence). The V end lost 4 bases, the J end lost 6 bases, and 22 bases lay between the germline ends. CDR3 size: 16 residues. The CDR3, as DNA: TGTGCCACCAGCATCTCCCCCGGGACTTCTTTCCGCGAGCAGTACTTC. This translates into CATSISPGTSFREQYF.

The chain uses TRBV7-2 and TRBJ1-2; maybe TRBD1 (5 bases). Per the germline V gene, CDR1 is SGHTA and CDR2 is FQGNSA. CDR3 length equals 16 residues. With 0 bases removed from V and 0 bases from J, the gap between germline ends came to 11 bases. The CDR3 sequence: CASSLAGTDPNYGYTF. The DNA of the CDR3 is TGTGCCAGCAGCTTAGCCGGGACTGATCCTAACTATGGCTACACCTTC.

On this clone: The same CDR3 can be traced to other DNA sequences in this sample. The chain recombines TRBV18 with TRBJ2-7; 11 bases map to TRBD2. V shed 2 bases and J 1 base; nucleotides not matched to a gene: 4. In germline, CDR1 is KGHSH, CDR2 LQKENI. The CDR3 totals 16 residues. The CDR3 sequence is CASSPSGTSGSYEQYF. The CDR3 DNA sequence: TGTGCCAGCTCACCATCAGGGACTAGCGGATCCTACGAGCAGTACTTC.

This rearrangement joins TRBV6-6 to TRBJ2-7; 10 bases are a match to TRBD1. Germline V lookup: CDR1 MNHNY, CDR2 SVGAGI (reference sequence). After removal of 7 bases from V and 2 bases from J, the junction contained 8 bases not matched to a gene. The CDR3 extends over 15 amino acids. The chain's CDR3 is CASTPPGQGTYEQYF. CDR3 coding DNA: TGTGCCAGCACCCCCCCGGGACAGGGGACCTACGAGCAGTACTTC.

The rearrangement uses TRBV7-2 and TRBJ2-1, with unresolved D. V lost 0 bases and J 4 bases, leaving 4 bases between the germline ends. Germline V lookup: CDR1 SGHTA, CDR2 FQGNSA. The CDR3 consists of 13 residues. DNA of the CDR3: TGTGCCAGCAGCTTAGCACAGTACAATGAGCAGTTCTTC. Amino acids: CASSLAQYNEQFF.

The rearrangement uses TRBV18 and TRBJ2-5; D gene ambiguous. CDR1 and CDR2 (germline): KGHSH, LQKENI. Trimming took 0 bases from V and 1 from J, leaving 9 bases between them. This CDR3 is 15 amino acids long. The CDR3 sequence: CASSPPNRRQETQYF. The CDR3, as DNA: TGTGCCAGCTCACCACCGAACAGACGCCAAGAGACCCAGTACTTC.

V usage is TRBV27 and J usage is TRBJ1-1; tentatively, D is TRBD1 (5 bases). CDR1 is MNHEY, CDR2 SMNVEV, per germline (reference sequence). V was cut by 8 bases and J by 4 bases, with 14 bases left in between. This CDR3 spans 13 amino acids. This chain's CDR3 is CASYGWGGTEAFF. CDR3 nucleotides: TGTGCCAGCTACGGGTGGGGCGGCACTGAAGCTTTCTTT.

V gene TRBV13 combines with J gene TRBJ1-6, with 8 bases aligning to TRBD1. The CDR3 loop spans 16 amino acids. V lost 5 bases, J lost 8 bases, and 11 bases stayed unmatched. CDR1 is PRHDT and CDR2 is FYEKMQ in the germline V gene (reference sequence). The CDR3 bases are TGTGCCAGCAGCCCCTTAATGGACAGGGAACATTCACCCCTCCACTTT. Its protein is CASSPLMDREHSPLHF.

This chain uses TRBV7-2 with TRBJ2-3, with a weak D call TRBD2 (6 bases). Between the trimmed V and J ends, which lost 3 bases and 6 bases, there was a span of 13 bases. CDR1 and CDR2 (germline): SGHTA, FQGNSA. This CDR3 is 14 amino acids long. This chain's CDR3 is CASSFRGGMDTQYF. For the CDR3, the DNA is TGTGCCAGCAGCTTTAGGGGAGGCATGGATACGCAGTATTTT.

This chain connects TRBV19 to TRBJ1-1, with a weak D call TRBD1 (5 bases). Deletions cut 8 bases from V and 10 bases from J, with 14 bases between. Germline CDR1 and CDR2: LNHDA and SQIVND (reference sequence). CDR3 length: 11 amino acids. The CDR3 loop reads CASYGGIVAFF. The CDR3 region has the DNA TGTGCCAGTTATGGGGGGATTGTAGCTTTCTTT.

The chain employs TRBV3-1 (or the pseudogene TRBV3-2) and TRBJ2-7; D is unclear. The V end lost 1 base, the J end lost 3 bases, and 10 bases lay between the germline ends. Looked up from germline, CDR1 is LGHDT and CDR2 is YNNKEL (reference sequence). The CDR3 covers 14 residues. CDR3 sequence reads: CASSQGRLGYEQYF. The CDR3 DNA reads as TGTGCCAGCAGCCAAGGTAGGCTAGGCTACGAGCAGTACTTC.

The V gene is TRBV5-4, the J gene TRBJ1-2; TRBD1 might be the D (6 bases). CDR1 SGHNT and CDR2 YYREEE come from the germline V gene (reference sequence). The ends were cut back, 2 bases at V and 4 bases at J, with 12 bases in the middle. This CDR3 has 14 residues. The CDR3: CASSLDRSFYGYTF. The CDR3 DNA reads as TGTGCCAGCAGCTTAGACAGGTCCTTCTATGGCTACACCTTC.

The rearrangement joins TRBV19 to TRBJ2-5, with D perhaps matching TRBD2 (5 bases). The V end lost 4 bases, the J end lost 2 bases, and 11 bases lay between the germline ends. Germline CDR1 LNHDA, CDR2 SQIVND (reference sequence). This CDR3 spans 14 amino acids. The CDR3: CASSRGAGQETQYF. CDR3 in DNA: TGTGCCAGTAGTAGGGGAGCCGGGCAAGAGACCCAGTACTTC.

The genes are TRBV2 and TRBJ1-1; D uncertain. The CDR3 consists of 10 residues. From germline, CDR1 is SNHLY and CDR2 FYNNEI. Trimming removed 6 bases from V and 7 bases from J, with 6 bases in between. CDR3 in amino acids: CASRRFEAFF. The CDR3 DNA sequence: TGTGCCAGCAGGAGGTTTGAAGCTTTCTTT.

The chain recombines TRBV18 with TRBJ2-7, with 8 bases fitting TRBD1. J was trimmed by 4 bases and V by 6 bases; bases with no gene match: 8. This CDR3 region has 14 residues. Germline CDR1 is KGHSH and CDR2 is LQKENI. The CDR3 is CASSRNRGSYEQYF. DNA for the CDR3: TGTGCCAGCTCGCGCAACAGGGGGTCATACGAGCAGTACTTC.

This chain connects TRBV5-1 to TRBJ1-1; perhaps TRBD1 as D (5 bases). Germline V lookup: CDR1 SGHRS, CDR2 YFSETQ. V was cut by 4 bases and J by 3 bases, with 13 bases left in between. The CDR3 covers 14 residues. CDR3 nucleotide sequence: TGCGCCAGCAGCGTACAGGTTGGGCACACTGAAGCTTTCTTT. Translated: CASSVQVGHTEAFF.

The J gene is TRBJ1-2, the V gene TRBV9; no definite D call. This CDR3 has 14 residues. Germline CDR1 SGDLS, CDR2 YYNGEE. V shed 0 bases and J shed 8 bases, with 14 bases lying between them. CDR3 in amino acids: CASSVGGWFEGYTF. DNA of the CDR3: TGTGCCAGCAGCGTAGGAGGCTGGTTCGAGGGCTACACCTTC.

This chain joins TRBV2 and TRBJ2-7; 10 nucleotides align to TRBD1. Germline V gives CDR1 SNHLY, CDR2 FYNNEI. The CDR3 has 14 residues. The trim removed 8 bases at V and 0 bases at J, leaving 4 bases unmatched. CDR3 amino acids: CASDGTGVSYEQYF. The CDR3 region has the DNA TGTGCCAGCGATGGGACAGGGGTCTCCTACGAGCAGTACTTC.

This clone was counted a few times. This chain links TRBV6-5 with TRBJ1-1; D is uncertain. Germline lookup yields CDR1 MNHEY and CDR2 SVGAGI. This CDR3 is 13 amino acids long. V lost 6 bases and J 0 bases, leaving 8 bases between the germline ends. The CDR3 protein is CASRAPLNTEAFF. Here the CDR3 DNA reads TGTGCCAGCAGGGCACCCCTGAACACTGAAGCTTTCTTT.

The chain links TRBV5-4 to TRBJ2-2; tentatively, D is TRBD1 (5 bases). Germline V lookup: CDR1 SGHNT, CDR2 YYREEE (reference sequence). Between the trimmed V and J ends, which lost 7 bases and 1 base, there was a span of 11 bases. The CDR3 extends over 14 amino acids. The CDR3 sequence is CASQEQVNTGELFF. DNA of the CDR3: TGTGCCAGCCAGGAACAGGTGAACACCGGGGAGCTGTTTTTT. Drawing the rest from reference TRBV5-4 and TRBJ2-2, the complete variable domain is ETGVTQSPTHLIKTRGQQVTLRCSSQSGHNTVSWYQQALGQGPQFIFQYYREEENGRGNFPPRFSGLQFPNYSSELNVNALELDDSALYLCASQEQVNTGELFFGEGSRLTVL.

The chain carries TRBV7-6 and TRBJ2-1, with 7 bases matching TRBD1. The V segment lost 5 bases and the J segment 7 bases; nucleotides outside the gene matches: 11. Germline CDR1 is SGHVS and CDR2 is FNYEAQ. This CDR3 comprises 15 residues. CDR3 in DNA: TGTGCCAGCAGCCCCACGGGACAGTCACAAAATGAGCAGTTCTTC. Its protein product is CASSPTGQSQNEQFF.

DNA of the CDR3: TGTGCCAGCAGTAAACTAGCGGGAGTGGACACCGGGGAGCTGTTTTTT. It codes for CASSKLAGVDTGELFF. V gene TRBV6-6 combines with J gene TRBJ2-2, with 11 bases lining up with TRBD2. Trimming at V came to 5 bases and at J to 3 bases, leaving 5 bases not matched to a gene. The germline gives CDR1 MNHNY, CDR2 SVGAGI (reference sequence). The CDR3 has 16 residues.

The chain links TRBV19 to TRBJ1-6; D is unclear. Trimming left V 9 bases short and J 9 bases short, with 12 bases between. CDR1 is LNHDA and CDR2 is SQIVND in the germline V gene (reference sequence). There are 12 residues in the CDR3. Here the CDR3 DNA reads TGTGCCAGCCATTTCCCCGGTTCACCCCTCCACTTT. Translating it yields CASHFPGSPLHF. Full variable domain (missing parts from reference TRBV19 and TRBJ1-6): DGGITQSPKYLFRKEGQNVTLSCEQNLNHDAMYWYRQDPGQGLRLIYYSQIVNDFQKGDIAEGYSVSREKKESFPLTVTSAQKNPTAFYLCASHFPGSPLHFGNGTRLTVT.

In this sample, this clone turned up once. V is TRBV24-1 and J is TRBJ1-5; TRBD1 agrees at 10 bases. V shed 9 bases and J 5 bases; nucleotides not matched to a gene: 15. Germline loops: CDR1 KGHDR, CDR2 SFDVKD. The CDR3 runs 17 residues. The CDR3 coding sequence is TGTGCCACCCTGGTGAGAGACAGGGGGCCCGGGGATCAGCCCCAGCATTTT. Translation gives CATLVRDRGPGDQPQHF.